These 12 T cell receptor beta chains were sequenced from one sample in a study of control samples from healthy donors and cancer patients. TCRdb keeps only in-frame clones here, not all; method: immunoSEQ multiplex PCR. The sample yields some 140,000 clones, 90% to 95% seen once. The sequenced sample consisted of blood. The receptors were sampled from a man between 35 and 55 years old in good health.

V and J are TRBV19 and TRBJ1-1, with D unclear. Per the germline V gene, CDR1 is LNHDA and CDR2 is SQIVND (reference sequence). V was shortened by 3 bases and J by 5 bases, with 7 bases between the two germline ends. The CDR3 is 12 amino acids. The CDR3 spells CASSIGVTEAFF. CDR3 DNA sequence: TGTGCCAGTAGTATCGGGGTAACTGAAGCTTTCTTT.

The genes are TRBV6-6 and TRBJ2-1; no clear D. From germline, CDR1 is MNHNY and CDR2 SVGAGI (reference sequence). Trimming stripped 0 bases from V and 4 bases from J, with 1 base between. CDR3 length equals 12 residues. CDR3 DNA sequence: TGTGCCAGCAGTTACTCGTACAATGAGCAGTTCTTC. Residues: CASSYSYNEQFF.

V and J are TRBV6-6 and TRBJ2-3; D might be TRBD2 (6 bases). There are 16 residues in the CDR3. Germline assignment: CDR1 MNHNY and CDR2 SVGAGI (reference sequence). With 6 bases removed from V and 4 bases from J, the gap between germline ends came to 20 bases. In DNA form, the CDR3 reads TGTGCCAGCAGCTTACGGGACGCCGGAGGGCCAGATACGCAGTATTTT. Its protein is CASSLRDAGGPDTQYF.

Only one count was recorded for this clone. The rearrangement links TRBV19 to TRBJ1-1, with a possible D match to TRBD1 (5 bases). The V gene's germline CDR1 is LNHDA and CDR2 SQIVND (reference sequence). The CDR3 runs 14 residues. With 9 bases removed from V and 1 base from J, the gap between germline ends came to 15 bases. The CDR3: CASQEGRSNTEAFF. In DNA, the CDR3 is TGTGCCAGCCAGGAGGGGCGGTCGAACACTGAAGCTTTCTTT.

The CDR3 DNA sequence: TGTGCCACCAGTGACCCAGGGACTAGCGGAACGGATACGCAGTATTTT. Its protein product is CATSDPGTSGTDTQYF. This rearrangement joins TRBV24-1 to TRBJ2-3, with TRBD2 matching 11 bases. Germline V lookup: CDR1 KGHDR, CDR2 SFDVKD. This CDR3 is 16 amino acids long. J lost 6 bases, V lost 4 bases, and 8 bases had no gene match.

This chain joins TRBV19 and TRBJ2-1; 7 nucleotides align to TRBD1. V shed 3 bases and J 6 bases; nucleotides not matched to a gene: 8. The germline V gene encodes CDR1 LNHDA and CDR2 SQIVND (reference sequence). The CDR3 consists of 15 residues. CDR3 sequence reads: CASSIGRDSFNEQFF. In DNA form, the CDR3 reads TGTGCCAGTAGTATTGGCCGGGACAGTTTCAATGAGCAGTTCTTC.

The rearrangement joins TRBV9 to TRBJ2-1; perhaps D is TRBD1 or TRBD2 (6 bases each). CDR1 and CDR2 from the germline V gene are SGDLS and YYNGEE. Trimming took 1 base from V and 5 from J, leaving 13 bases between them. CDR3 length: 15 amino acids. Here the CDR3 reads CASSVWAGEDNEQFF. The CDR3 DNA follows: TGTGCCAGCAGCGTATGGGCAGGGGAGGACAATGAGCAGTTCTTC.

The chain combines TRBV3-1 (or the pseudogene TRBV3-2) with TRBJ1-1; D is undetermined. This CDR3 comprises 12 residues. Trimming shortened V by 0 bases and J by 6 bases, and 5 bases separated the two germline ends. The V gene's germline CDR1 is LGHDT and CDR2 YNNKEL (reference sequence). The CDR3 DNA follows: TGTGCCAGCAGCCAAGACTCCCCTGAAGCTTTCTTT. As protein: CASSQDSPEAFF.

V and J are TRBV5-1 and TRBJ1-5; no reliable D call. Germline V gene sequence: CDR1 SGHRS, CDR2 YFSETQ. Trimming left V 0 bases short and J 3 bases short, with 10 bases between. This CDR3 has 15 residues. The CDR3 loop reads CASSLDPSPNQPQHF. DNA for the CDR3: TGCGCCAGCAGCTTGGACCCAAGCCCCAATCAGCCCCAGCATTTT.

With regard to this clone: The sample holds other DNA sequences that translate to the same CDR3. This chain connects TRBV18 to TRBJ1-1, with unresolved D. Germline V gene lookup returns CDR1 KGHSH and CDR2 LQKENI. The length of the CDR3 is 13 residues. Trimming took off 2 bases at V and 0 bases at J, with 4 bases between the two ends. In nucleotides, the CDR3 is TGTGCCAGCTCACCAGCGCTGAACACTGAAGCTTTCTTT. The encoded protein is CASSPALNTEAFF.

This chain links TRBV5-8 with TRBJ1-5; the D gene is possibly TRBD1 (5 bases). The CDR3 contains 13 residues. In germline, CDR1 is SGHTS, CDR2 YDEGEE. The ends were cut back, 7 bases at V and 0 bases at J, with 8 bases in the middle. CDR3 DNA: TGTGCCAGCGAGGGGTATAGCAATCAGCCCCAGCATTTT. Translated, it gives CASEGYSNQPQHF.

This sequence joins TRBV27 and TRBJ2-3, with 7 bases lining up with TRBD1. The CDR3 runs 15 residues. After removal of 3 bases from V and 5 bases from J, the junction contained 8 bases not matched to a gene. Germline assignment: CDR1 MNHEY and CDR2 SMNVEV (reference sequence). The CDR3 spells CASSFLRQGLDTQYF. The DNA for the CDR3 is TGTGCCAGCAGTTTCCTCAGACAGGGATTAGATACGCAGTATTTT.